This T cell receptor (beta chain) was sequenced for a study of regulatory T cells in long-lasting Graves disease. The study's findings and limits: Repertoires from persistent disease leaned toward TRBV28, TRBJ1-2 and TRBJ2-5. Persistent Graves' patients possessed reduced TCR diversity relative to recently diagnosed ones.

The CDR3 sequence is 15 residues long. Germline values: CDR1 MGHDK, CDR2 SYGVNS. Deletions cut 3 bases from V and 2 bases from J, with 12 bases between. Time point meaning: persistent/refractory GD, antithyroid drugs over 5 years with positive TRAb. PBMC RNA was the source of the TCR library. As for this clonotype: Its antigen is currently unknown.

Investigators prepared the TCR beta libraries by applying iRepertoire HTBI primers and Arm-PCR of CDR3 regions. Each CDR3 protein is one row after TCRdb ran MiXCR on the multiplex PCR reads. This sample has fewer than 550,000 distinct CDR3 sequences, with about 22% found just once. Specimen: peripheral blood mononuclear cells (PBMCs), collected when the disease was refractory, from a patient treated with antithyroid drugs. This chain links TRBV25-1 with TRBJ2-3; no clear D gene. The clonotype was recovered from a female donor with Graves disease. The CDR3 sequence: CASSDEAAATDTQYF. The CDR3 DNA reads TGTGCCAGCAGTGATGAGGCGGCGGCCACAGATACGCAGTATTTT.